The TCR beta chain described here comes from a study of blood T cell repertoires in COVID-19. Original processing notes: Reference gene primer amplification yielded estimated nucleated cell counts. Sequencing was performed with immunoSEQ multiplex PCR; in TCRdb, only in-frame clones are kept and a portion is missing. That table gives V, J and clone size, and the DNA gave D and trimming. Of some 670,000 clones in the sample, 75% to 90% were seen once. The sample consisted of peripheral blood. The source of this sequence is a woman aged 18-30 years with acute or convalescent COVID-19.

The CDR3 DNA reads TGTGCCAGCAGCTTTCCGGGACAGGGTTACGGCTACACCTTC. As protein: CASSFPGQGYGYTF. The V gene is TRBV7-2, the J gene TRBJ1-2; 9 nucleotides agree with TRBD1. The CDR3 totals 14 residues. V dropped 3 bases and J dropped 8; count of bases not matched to a gene: 7. The germline gives CDR1 SGHTA, CDR2 FQGNSA.